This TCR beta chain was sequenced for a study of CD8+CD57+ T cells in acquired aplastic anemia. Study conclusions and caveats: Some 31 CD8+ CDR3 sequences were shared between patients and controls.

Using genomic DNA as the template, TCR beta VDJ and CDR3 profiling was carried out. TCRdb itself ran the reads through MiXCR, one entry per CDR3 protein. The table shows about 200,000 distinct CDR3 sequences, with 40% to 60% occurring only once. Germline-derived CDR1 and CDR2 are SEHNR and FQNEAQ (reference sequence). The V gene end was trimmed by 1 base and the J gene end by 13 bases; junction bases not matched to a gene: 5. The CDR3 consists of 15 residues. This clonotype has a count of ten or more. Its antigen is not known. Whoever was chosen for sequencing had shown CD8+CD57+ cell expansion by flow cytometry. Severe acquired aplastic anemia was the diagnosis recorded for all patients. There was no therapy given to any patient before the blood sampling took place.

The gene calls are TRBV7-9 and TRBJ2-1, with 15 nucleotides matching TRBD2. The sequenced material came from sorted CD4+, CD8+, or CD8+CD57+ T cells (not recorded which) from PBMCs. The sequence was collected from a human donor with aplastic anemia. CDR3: CASSLEGLAGGLQFF. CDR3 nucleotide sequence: TGTGCCAGCAGCTTAGAGGGACTAGCGGGGGGCCTACAGTTCTTC.